Shown below are 11 T cell receptor beta chains from a single sample sequenced in a study of shared clonotypes between healthy human individuals. TCRdb keeps only in-frame clones here, not all; method: immunoSEQ multiplex PCR. Of fewer than 350,000 clones in the sample, about nine tenths were seen once. Sample: memory CD8+ T cells sorted from blood. Sample subset: CD45RO+ cells pooled with CCR7-negative TemRA cells. These receptors were obtained from a man aged 18 to 29 in good health.

The chain links TRBV10-3 to TRBJ2-1, with 9 bases matching TRBD1. The CDR3 is 17 residues long. CDR1 and CDR2 (germline): ENHRY, SYGVKD. Losses at the gene ends were 3 bases for V and 2 bases for J; bases not matched to a gene: 8. CDR3 sequence reads: CAISDPSDRGPYNEQFF. CDR3 DNA: TGTGCCATCAGTGACCCATCGGACAGGGGACCCTACAATGAGCAGTTCTTC.

V usage is TRBV29-1 and J usage is TRBJ1-2; weak D call: TRBD1 (5 bases). This CDR3 region has 16 residues. V lost 0 bases to trimming and J lost 0 bases, with 14 bases between them. Germline CDR1 and CDR2: SQVTM and ANQGSEA. The CDR3 nucleotides read TGCAGCGTTGAAGACCCTCCGGGGGTAGCTAACTATGGCTACACCTTC. Encoded protein: CSVEDPPGVANYGYTF. Full variable domain (outside the CDR3, taken from reference TRBV29-1 and TRBJ1-2): SAVISQKPSRDICQRGTSLTIQCQVDSQVTMMFWYRQQPGQSLTLIATANQGSEATYESGFVIDKFPISRPNLTFSTLTVSNMSPEDSSIYLCSVEDPPGVANYGYTFGSGTRLTVV.

This sequence joins TRBV9 and TRBJ1-3; 7 bases line up with TRBD1. V was clipped by 4 bases and J by 5 bases; unmatched bases: 12. Per germline, CDR1 SGDLS and CDR2 YYNGEE. The CDR3 spans 16 residues. CDR3 amino acids: CASSRRYRGRRNTIYF. CDR3 bases: TGTGCCAGCAGCCGTAGATACAGGGGCCGTAGAAACACCATATATTTT.

V gene TRBV5-1 combines with J gene TRBJ2-1; 8 bases align to TRBD1. The CDR3 covers 15 residues. Germline V gene data show CDR1 as SGHRS and CDR2 as YFSETQ. V trimming: 9 bases; J trimming: 0 bases; junction bases outside the gene matches: 8. CDR3 nucleotides: TGCGCCACCAGACAGGGGCCTAGCTCCTACAATGAGCAGTTCTTC. This sequence encodes CATRQGPSSYNEQFF.

This clone occurred once. The chain has TRBV6-1 and TRBJ2-2; perhaps TRBD1 as D (5 bases). This CDR3 has 15 amino acids. Germline values: CDR1 MNHNS, CDR2 SASEGT. The ends were cut back, 4 bases at V and 6 bases at J, with 15 bases in the middle. The CDR3 nucleotides read TGTGCCAGCAGTGGGGCAGGGCCCGCATCCGGGGAGCTGTTTTTT. This sequence encodes CASSGAGPASGELFF.

The chain uses TRBV9 and TRBJ2-7, with 7 bases that match TRBD2. Looked up from germline, CDR1 is SGDLS and CDR2 is YYNGEE. With 0 bases clipped from V and 0 bases from J, the junction kept 3 bases outside the gene matches. This CDR3 region has 15 residues. CDR3 sequence reads: CASSVDGGSSYEQYF. The CDR3 DNA reads TGTGCCAGCAGCGTAGACGGCGGGAGCTCCTACGAGCAGTACTTC.

This clone has just one count. The chain joins TRBV6-1 to TRBJ2-7; D is undetermined. Trimming took off 2 bases at V and 2 bases at J, with 7 bases between the two ends. The CDR3 loop spans 13 amino acids. Per the germline V gene, CDR1 is MNHNS and CDR2 is SASEGT. The CDR3 bases are TGTGCCAGCAGTGAAAGGAACCCCTACGAGCAGTACTTC. It yields the protein CASSERNPYEQYF.

V is TRBV19 and J is TRBJ2-2, with D possibly matching TRBD2 (6 bases). Trimming removed 2 bases from V and 7 bases from J, with 11 bases in between. The germline gives CDR1 LNHDA, CDR2 SQIVND (reference sequence). CDR3 length: 14 amino acids. CDR3 amino acids: CASSISLANGELFF. The CDR3, as DNA: TGTGCCAGTAGTATATCCCTAGCGAACGGGGAGCTGTTTTTT.

The V gene is TRBV28, the J gene TRBJ1-1; 9 bases are shared with TRBD1. J gave up 5 bases and V 5 bases, and 6 bases lay outside the gene matches. The CDR3 has 14 residues. The germline V gene encodes CDR1 MDHEN and CDR2 SYDVKM. The CDR3 sequence: CASSPGQGLTEAFF. The CDR3 bases are TGTGCCAGCAGTCCGGGACAGGGCTTGACTGAAGCTTTCTTT. Combining the CDR3 with reference TRBV28 and TRBJ1-1 gives the whole variable domain DVKVTQSSRYLVKRTGEKVFLECVQDMDHENMFWYRQDPGLGLRLIYFSYDVKMKEKGDIPEGYSVSREKKERFSLILESASTNQTSMYLCASSPGQGLTEAFFGQGTRLTVV.

The V call is TRBV7-9, the J call TRBJ1-6, with unresolved D. Germline V gene sequence: CDR1 SEHNR, CDR2 FQNEAQ (reference sequence). The CDR3 consists of 15 residues. Trimming removed 3 bases from V and 13 bases from J, with 19 bases in between. The CDR3 loop reads CASSFDGPGYAPLHF. In nucleotides, the CDR3 is TGTGCCAGCAGCTTCGACGGGCCAGGATATGCTCCCCTCCACTTT.

This rearrangement joins TRBV28 to TRBJ2-3; weak D call: TRBD2 (5 bases). Germline loops: CDR1 MDHEN, CDR2 SYDVKM. This CDR3 region has 15 residues. The V end lost 5 bases, the J end lost 7 bases, and 19 bases lay between the germline ends. CDR3 in amino acids: CASSPPGEGSHTQYF. In DNA form, the CDR3 reads TGTGCCAGCAGTCCCCCTGGAGAGGGCAGTCATACGCAGTATTTT.